The rows below give T cell receptor beta chains drawn from one sample of a study of blood T cells in healthy people across ages. TCRdb independently ran MiXCR on the 5' RACE reads; one entry per CDR3 protein. The table includes over 950,000 distinct CDR3 sequences, under 40% detected once. The sample consisted of blood. The receptors derive from a young man in good health. CDR3s include the opening cysteine and the closing phenylalanine or tryptophan. D genes are given only for firm matches. Rows may omit the clone size; those that give it use once, few, many or a size class.

>.|TRBV18|TRBJ2-7|few
CASSSQLLEQYF
TGTGCCAGCTCATCCCAGTTGCTGGAGCAGTACTTC
>.|TRBV7-2|TRBJ1-5|.
CASSLSIGERPQHF
TGTGCCAGCAGCTTATCTATCGGGGAGAGGCCCCAGCATTTT
>.|TRBV7-2|TRBJ2-5|few
CASSPATGKNQETQYF
TGTGCCAGCAGCCCAGCGACGGGAAAAAACCAAGAGACCCAGTACTTC
>TRBD1|TRBV5-6|TRBJ2-3|.
CASSWGQGGPDTQYF
TGTGCCAGCAGCTGGGGACAGGGAGGCCCAGATACGCAGTATTTT
>.|TRBV15|TRBJ2-1|few
CATSRVAGTNEQFF
TGTGCCACCAGCAGAGTCGCGGGTACGAATGAGCAGTTCTTC
>.|TRBV20-1|TRBJ2-1|few
CSASGPNSYNEQFF
TGCAGTGCTAGTGGGCCGAACTCCTACAATGAGCAGTTCTTC
>.|TRBV2|TRBJ1-2|.
CASSVNRDNDYGYTF
TGTGCCAGCAGCGTTAACCGGGACAATGACTATGGCTACACCTTC
>.|TRBV6-5|TRBJ2-5|many
CASSQNRLRETQYF
TGTGCCAGCAGTCAAAATAGACTGAGGGAGACCCAGTACTTC
>TRBD1|TRBV12-3/TRBV12-4|TRBJ1-6|.
CASTTGSNSPLHF
TGTGCCAGCACGACAGGGAGTAATTCACCCCTCCACTTT
>.|TRBV4-3|TRBJ1-1|.
CASSLRLGENTEAFF
TGCGCCAGCAGCCTACGCCTGGGGGAGAACACTGAAGCTTTCTTT
>TRBD2|TRBV29-1|TRBJ2-7|.
CSVDLPSPSGGSEQYF
TGCAGCGTTGATCTCCCTTCCCCCAGCGGGGGGAGCGAGCAGTACTTC
>TRBD2|TRBV7-9|TRBJ2-1|few
CASSEGGGSGFYNEQFF
TGTGCCAGCAGCGAGGGCGGGGGTAGCGGATTCTACAATGAGCAGTTCTTC
>.|TRBV24-1|TRBJ2-3|.
CATSDPITNGSTDTQYF
TGTGCCACCAGTGATCCTATAACTAACGGAAGCACAGATACGCAGTATTTT
>.|TRBV12-5|TRBJ2-3|.
CASGFRGERTDTQYF
TGTGCTAGTGGTTTTAGGGGGGAGCGCACAGATACGCAGTATTTT
>TRBD2|TRBV4-3|TRBJ2-1|few
CASSQVGLANYNEQFF
TGCGCCAGCAGCCAAGTGGGACTAGCGAACTACAATGAGCAGTTCTTC
>.|TRBV6-1|TRBJ1-2|many
CASFQEGQKFLGKVYGYTF
TGTGCCAGCTTCCAAGAGGGACAAAAATTCCTGGGTAAAGTGTATGGCTACACCTTC
>.|TRBV7-8|TRBJ1-5|.
CVGQPQHF
TGTGTTGGTCAGCCCCAGCATTTT
>.|TRBV4-2|TRBJ2-3|.
CASSQDRLTLTPTDTQYF
TGTGCCAGCAGCCAAGATAGGCTAACCCTTACCCCCACAGATACGCAGTATTTT
>.|TRBV6-2/TRBV6-3|TRBJ2-3|few
CVSSYVVKDTQYF
TGTGTCAGCAGTTACGTGGTCAAAGATACGCAGTATTTT
>.|TRBV20-1|TRBJ2-3|.
CSAARVGTDTQYF
TGCAGTGCTGCCAGGGTGGGGACAGATACGCAGTATTTT
>TRBD2|TRBV7-3|TRBJ2-1|.
CASSYGTSDYNEQFF
TGTGCCAGCAGCTACGGGACTAGCGACTACAATGAGCAGTTCTTC
>.|TRBV12-3/TRBV12-4|TRBJ2-7|.
CASSPRPHPAGEQYF
TGTGCCAGCAGTCCCCGACCACACCCGGCAGGCGAGCAGTACTTC
>.|TRBV4-2|TRBJ2-5|.
CASSPTWGQDLDEQYF
TGTGCCAGCAGCCCAACGTGGGGGCAGGACCTCGATGAGCAGTACTTC
>TRBD2|TRBV10-3|TRBJ2-5|.
CAISVTSGGGNEQYF
TGTGCCATCAGTGTGACTAGCGGGGGGGGCAATGAGCAGTACTTC
>.|TRBV7-2|TRBJ2-1|few
CASSLYYREGPNDNEQFF
TGTGCCAGCAGCTTATACTATAGAGAGGGGCCTAATGACAATGAGCAGTTCTTC
>.|TRBV3-1|TRBJ2-3|.
CASSQDSSGTDTQYF
TGTGCCAGCAGCCAAGACAGCAGCGGCACAGATACGCAGTATTTT
>TRBD1|TRBV20-1|TRBJ1-5|.
CSALGQVNQPQHF
TGCAGTGCCCTGGGACAGGTCAATCAGCCCCAGCATTTT
>.|TRBV20-1|TRBJ2-7|.
CSADNPSGTRHNEQYF
TGCAGTGCCGATAATCCTTCCGGGACAAGACACAATGAGCAGTACTTC
>TRBD1|TRBV12-3/TRBV12-4|TRBJ2-5|many
CASSLGQGRETQYF
TGTGCCAGCAGCTTAGGACAGGGGAGAGAGACCCAGTACTTC
>TRBD2|TRBV7-2|TRBJ2-3|.
CASSLRGDGRTQYF
TGTGCCAGCAGCTTACGGGGGGATGGGCGTACGCAGTATTTT
>.|TRBV27|TRBJ2-7|few
CASSVGQIYEQYF
TGTGCCAGCAGTGTAGGGCAGATCTACGAGCAGTACTTC
>.|TRBV2|TRBJ2-1|few
CASSDGTGSYNEQFF
TGTGCCAGCAGTGATGGGACGGGCTCCTACAATGAGCAGTTCTTC
>TRBD2|TRBV20-1|TRBJ2-1|few
CSARGGTSGVSSYNEQFF
TGCAGTGCTAGAGGGGGGACTAGCGGGGTAAGCTCCTACAATGAGCAGTTCTTC
>TRBD2|TRBV6-2/TRBV6-3|TRBJ2-1|few
CASSSRTSGDEQFF
TGTGCCAGCAGTTCCCGGACTAGCGGGGATGAGCAGTTCTTC
>.|TRBV6-6|TRBJ2-2|.
CASSFREKGYGELFF
TGTGCCAGCAGTTTCCGCGAGAAGGGTTACGGGGAGCTGTTTTTT
>TRBD1|TRBV12-3/TRBV12-4|TRBJ1-1|few
CASSLGPTGGAEAFF
TGTGCCAGCAGTTTAGGACCCACAGGGGGGGCTGAAGCTTTCTTT